This T cell receptor beta chain was observed in a study of blood T cell repertoires in COVID-19. Study-wide context: Donors in the United States, Italy and Spain gave samples during acute or convalescent COVID-19.

The cohort comprised adults aged roughly 18 to 100 years residing in about two dozen US areas. Cohorts were determined from participant-reported clinical history. Turning to this clone: Other DNA sequences of this sample code for an identical CDR3.

The CDR3 runs 13 residues. Germline-derived CDR1 and CDR2 are MNHEY and SMNVEV (reference sequence). V was pared by 4 bases and J by 6 bases, with 3 bases of the junction left unmatched. Per the authors' pipeline: Amplification of reference gene primers was used by the study to estimate nucleated cell counts. Using immunoSEQ multiplex PCR, the repertoire was profiled, and TCRdb retains in-frame clones only, with some absent. D and trimming were read from the DNA, whereas the V and J calls and clone size are those reported in that table. The sample records some 300,000 clones, around 91% being singletons.

The V gene is TRBV27, the J gene TRBJ1-5; 7 bases fit TRBD1. Sequencing was done on a sample of PBMCs or T cells enriched from blood (not recorded which). This sequence originates from a young woman with acute COVID-19. CDR3 in DNA: TGTGCCAGCAGTTACAGGGGAGGTCAGCCCCAGCATTTT. Encoded protein: CASSYRGGQPQHF.